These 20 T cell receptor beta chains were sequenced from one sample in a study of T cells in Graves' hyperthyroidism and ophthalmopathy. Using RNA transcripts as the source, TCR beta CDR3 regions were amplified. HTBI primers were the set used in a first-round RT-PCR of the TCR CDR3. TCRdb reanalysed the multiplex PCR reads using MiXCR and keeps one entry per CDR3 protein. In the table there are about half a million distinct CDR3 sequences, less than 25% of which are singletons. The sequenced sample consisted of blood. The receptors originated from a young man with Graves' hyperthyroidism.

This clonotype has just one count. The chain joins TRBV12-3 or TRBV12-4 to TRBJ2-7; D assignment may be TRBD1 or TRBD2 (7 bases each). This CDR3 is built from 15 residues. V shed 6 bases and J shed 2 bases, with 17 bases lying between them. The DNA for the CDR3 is TGTGCCAGCAGCAGGGGGGGGGGAAGCCCCTACGAGCAGTACTTC. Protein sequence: CASSRGGGSPYEQYF.

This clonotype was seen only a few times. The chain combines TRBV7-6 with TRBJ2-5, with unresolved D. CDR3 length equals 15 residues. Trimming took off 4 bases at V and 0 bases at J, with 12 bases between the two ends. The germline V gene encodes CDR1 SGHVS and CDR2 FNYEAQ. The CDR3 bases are TGTGCCAGCAGCTCACGAAGGGTCTACCAAGAGACCCAGTACTTC. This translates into CASSSRRVYQETQYF.

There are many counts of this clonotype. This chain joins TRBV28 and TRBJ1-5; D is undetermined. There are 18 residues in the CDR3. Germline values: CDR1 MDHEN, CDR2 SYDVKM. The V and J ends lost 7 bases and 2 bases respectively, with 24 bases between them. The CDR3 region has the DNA TGTGCCAGCACCGGGGAAGGGCCATTGACGAGGGGCAATCAGCCCCAGCATTTT. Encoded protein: CASTGEGPLTRGNQPQHF.

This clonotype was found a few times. The CDR3: CASSSGFSGPGELFF. CDR3 nucleotides: TGTGCCAGCAGTTCAGGGTTTTCGGGCCCCGGGGAGCTGTTTTTT. The chain is built from TRBV12-3 or TRBV12-4 and TRBJ2-2, with D possibly being TRBD1 (5 bases). The CDR3 sequence is 15 residues long. Trimming cost V 4 bases and J 6 bases, with 15 bases left between them.

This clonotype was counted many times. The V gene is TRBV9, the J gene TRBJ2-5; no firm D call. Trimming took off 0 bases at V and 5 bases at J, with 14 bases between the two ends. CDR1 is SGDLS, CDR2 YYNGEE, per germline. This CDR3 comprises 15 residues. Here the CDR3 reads CASSVEPITVETQYF. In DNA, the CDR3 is TGTGCCAGCAGCGTAGAGCCGATAACCGTGGAGACCCAGTACTTC. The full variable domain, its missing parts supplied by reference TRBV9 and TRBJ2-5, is DSGVTQTPKHLITATGQRVTLRCSPRSGDLSVYWYQQSLDQGLQFLIQYYNGEERAKGNILERFSAQQFPDLHSELNLSSLELGDSALYFCASSVEPITVETQYFGPGTRLLVL.

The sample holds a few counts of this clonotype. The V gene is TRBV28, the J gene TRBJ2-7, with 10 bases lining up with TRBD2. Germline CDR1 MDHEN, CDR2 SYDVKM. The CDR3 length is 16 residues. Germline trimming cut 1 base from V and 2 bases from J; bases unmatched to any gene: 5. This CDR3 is CASSLSASGGPYEQYF. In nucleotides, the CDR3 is TGTGCCAGCAGTTTATCGGCTAGCGGGGGCCCCTACGAGCAGTACTTC.

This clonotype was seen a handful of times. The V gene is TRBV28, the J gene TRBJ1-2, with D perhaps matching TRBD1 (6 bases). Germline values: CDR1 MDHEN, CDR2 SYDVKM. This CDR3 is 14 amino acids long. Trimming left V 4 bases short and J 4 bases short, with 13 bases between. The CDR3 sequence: CASSSRTESYGYTF. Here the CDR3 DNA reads TGTGCCAGCAGTTCCCGGACAGAGTCCTATGGCTACACCTTC.

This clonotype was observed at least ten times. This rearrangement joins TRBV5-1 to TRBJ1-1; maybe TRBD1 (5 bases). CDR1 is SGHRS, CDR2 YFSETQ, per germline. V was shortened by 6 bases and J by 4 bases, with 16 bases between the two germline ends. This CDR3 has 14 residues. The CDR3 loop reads CASTLGWGGTEAFF. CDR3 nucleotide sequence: TGCGCCAGCACCCTTGGGTGGGGGGGCACTGAAGCTTTCTTT. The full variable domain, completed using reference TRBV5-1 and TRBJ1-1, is KAGVTQTPRYLIKTRGQQVTLSCSPISGHRSVSWYQQTPGQGLQFLFEYFSETQRNKGNFPGRFSGRQFSNSRSEMNVSTLELGDSALYLCASTLGWGGTEAFFGQGTRLTVV.

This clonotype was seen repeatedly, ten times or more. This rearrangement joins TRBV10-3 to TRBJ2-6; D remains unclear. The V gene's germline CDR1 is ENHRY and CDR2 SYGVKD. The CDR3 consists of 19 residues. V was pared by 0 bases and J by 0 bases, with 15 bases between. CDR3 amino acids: CAISESPLAGSSGANVLTF. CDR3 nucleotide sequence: TGTGCCATCAGTGAGTCGCCCTTAGCAGGATCCTCTGGGGCCAACGTCCTGACTTTC.

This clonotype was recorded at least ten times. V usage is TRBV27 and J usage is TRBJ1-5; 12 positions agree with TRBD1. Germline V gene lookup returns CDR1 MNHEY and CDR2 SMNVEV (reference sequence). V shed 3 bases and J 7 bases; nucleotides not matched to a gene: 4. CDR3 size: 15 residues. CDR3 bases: TGTGCCAGCAGTTTGACGGGACAGGGGGCGCAGCCCCAGCATTTT. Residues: CASSLTGQGAQPQHF.

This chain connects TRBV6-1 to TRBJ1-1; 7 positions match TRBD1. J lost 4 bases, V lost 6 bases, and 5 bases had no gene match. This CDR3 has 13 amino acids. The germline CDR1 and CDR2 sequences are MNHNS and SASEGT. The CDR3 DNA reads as TGTGCCAGCAGAGACACAGGGGCCACTGAAGCTTTCTTT. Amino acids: CASRDTGATEAFF.

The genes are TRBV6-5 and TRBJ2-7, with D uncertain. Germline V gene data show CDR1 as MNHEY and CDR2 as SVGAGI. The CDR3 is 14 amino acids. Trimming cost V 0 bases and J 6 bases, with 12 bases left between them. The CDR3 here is CASSYSPPPAEQYF. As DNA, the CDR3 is TGTGCCAGCAGTTACTCTCCCCCCCCTGCCGAGCAGTACTTC.

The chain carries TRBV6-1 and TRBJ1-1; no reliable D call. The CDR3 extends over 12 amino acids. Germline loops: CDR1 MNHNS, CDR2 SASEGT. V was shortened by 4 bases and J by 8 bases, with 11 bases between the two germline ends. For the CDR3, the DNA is TGTGCCAGCAGTGGGGCCTCTAAAGAAGCTTTCTTT. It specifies CASSGASKEAFF.

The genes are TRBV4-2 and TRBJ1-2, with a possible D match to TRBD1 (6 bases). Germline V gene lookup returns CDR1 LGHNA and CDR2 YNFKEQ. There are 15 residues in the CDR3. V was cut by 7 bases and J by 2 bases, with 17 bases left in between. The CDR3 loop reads CASKSRQEENYGYTF. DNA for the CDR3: TGTGCCAGCAAATCAAGACAGGAAGAGAACTATGGCTACACCTTC.

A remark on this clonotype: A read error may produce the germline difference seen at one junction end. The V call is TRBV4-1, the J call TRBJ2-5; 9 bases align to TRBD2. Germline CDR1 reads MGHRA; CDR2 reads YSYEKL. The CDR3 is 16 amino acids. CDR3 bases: TGCGCCAGCAGCCAAGGGTCCCCTAGCGGGGAAGAGACCCGGTACTTC. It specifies CASSQGSPSGEETRYF.

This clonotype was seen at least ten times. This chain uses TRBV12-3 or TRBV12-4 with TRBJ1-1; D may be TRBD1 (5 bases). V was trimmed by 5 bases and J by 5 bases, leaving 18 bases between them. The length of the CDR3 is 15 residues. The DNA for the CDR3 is TGTGCCAGCAGTCCCCTGGGAGGGGTAGGGACTGAAGCTTTCTTT. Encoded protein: CASSPLGGVGTEAFF.

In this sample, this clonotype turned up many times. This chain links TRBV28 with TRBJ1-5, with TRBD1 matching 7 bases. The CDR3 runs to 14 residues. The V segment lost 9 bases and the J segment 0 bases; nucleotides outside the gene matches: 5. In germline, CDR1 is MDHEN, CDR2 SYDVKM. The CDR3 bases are TGTGCCAGTAGGGGGCTGCGTAGCAATCAGCCCCAGCATTTT. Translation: CASRGLRSNQPQHF.

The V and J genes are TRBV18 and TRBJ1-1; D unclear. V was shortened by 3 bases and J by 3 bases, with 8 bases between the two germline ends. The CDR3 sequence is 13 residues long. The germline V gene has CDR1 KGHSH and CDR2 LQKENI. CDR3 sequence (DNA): TGTGCCAGCTCACCGGACGCCGACACTGAAGCTTTCTTT. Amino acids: CASSPDADTEAFF.

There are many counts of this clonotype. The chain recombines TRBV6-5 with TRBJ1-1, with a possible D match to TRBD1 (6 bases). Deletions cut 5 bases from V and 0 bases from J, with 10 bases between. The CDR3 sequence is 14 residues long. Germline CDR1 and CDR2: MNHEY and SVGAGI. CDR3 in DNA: TGTGCCAGCAGTAACAGGGTCCTGAACACTGAAGCTTTCTTT. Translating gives CASSNRVLNTEAFF.

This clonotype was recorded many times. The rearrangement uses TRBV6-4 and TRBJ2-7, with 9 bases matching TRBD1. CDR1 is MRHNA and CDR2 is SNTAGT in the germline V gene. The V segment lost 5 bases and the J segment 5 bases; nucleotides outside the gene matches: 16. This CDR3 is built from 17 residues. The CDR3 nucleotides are TGTGCCAGCAGTAACCGGGACAGGGTCGAAGAGGTCCACGAGCAGTACTTC. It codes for CASSNRDRVEEVHEQYF.